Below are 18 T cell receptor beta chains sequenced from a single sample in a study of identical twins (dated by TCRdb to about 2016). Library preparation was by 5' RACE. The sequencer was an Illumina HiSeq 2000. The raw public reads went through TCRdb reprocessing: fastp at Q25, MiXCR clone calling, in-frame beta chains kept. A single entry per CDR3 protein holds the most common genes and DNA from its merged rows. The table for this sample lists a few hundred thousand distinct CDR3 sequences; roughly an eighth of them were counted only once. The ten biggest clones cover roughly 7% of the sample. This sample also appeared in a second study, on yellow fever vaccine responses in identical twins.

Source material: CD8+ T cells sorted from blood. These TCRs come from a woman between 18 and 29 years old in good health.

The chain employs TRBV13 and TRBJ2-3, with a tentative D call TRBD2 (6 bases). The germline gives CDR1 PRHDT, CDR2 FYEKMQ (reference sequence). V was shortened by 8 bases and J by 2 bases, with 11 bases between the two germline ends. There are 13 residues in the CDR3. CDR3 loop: CASGEAVTDTQYF. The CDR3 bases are TGTGCCAGCGGGGAGGCGGTCACAGATACGCAGTATTTT.

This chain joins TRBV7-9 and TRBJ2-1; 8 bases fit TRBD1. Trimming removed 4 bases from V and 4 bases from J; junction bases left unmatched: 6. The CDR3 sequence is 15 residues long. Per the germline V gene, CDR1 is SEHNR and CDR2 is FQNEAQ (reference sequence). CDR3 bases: TGTGCCAGCAGCTACGGACAGGGAACTTACAATGAGCAGTTCTTC. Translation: CASSYGQGTYNEQFF.

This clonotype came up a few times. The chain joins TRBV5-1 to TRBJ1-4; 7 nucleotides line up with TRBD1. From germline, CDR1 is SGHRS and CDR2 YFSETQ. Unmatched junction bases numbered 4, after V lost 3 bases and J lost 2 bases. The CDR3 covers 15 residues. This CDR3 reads CASSSSGQTNEKLFF. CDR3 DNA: TGCGCCAGCAGCTCCTCGGGACAGACTAATGAAAAACTGTTTTTT.

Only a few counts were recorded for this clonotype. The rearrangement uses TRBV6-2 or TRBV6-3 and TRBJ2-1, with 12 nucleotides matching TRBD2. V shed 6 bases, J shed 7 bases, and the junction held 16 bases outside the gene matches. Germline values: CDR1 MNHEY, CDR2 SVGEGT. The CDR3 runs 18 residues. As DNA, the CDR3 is TGTGCCAGCAGCTTCCTAGCGGGGGGGCCTTCGACCGGGAATGAGCAGTTCTTC. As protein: CASSFLAGGPSTGNEQFF.

The CDR3 reads CASSPWTSGGGDTQYF. The CDR3 DNA reads as TGTGCCAGCAGCCCATGGACTAGCGGGGGTGGGGATACGCAGTATTTT. The J gene is TRBJ2-3, the V gene TRBV7-8, with 13 bases matching TRBD2. CDR3 length equals 16 residues. The trim removed 5 bases at V and 6 bases at J, leaving 8 bases unmatched. Germline V gene sequence: CDR1 SGHVS, CDR2 FQNEAQ. Combining the CDR3 with reference TRBV7-8 and TRBJ2-3 gives the whole variable domain GAGVSQSPRYKVAKRGQDVALRCDPISGHVSLFWYQQALGQGPEFLTYFQNEAQLDKSGLPSDRFFAERPEGSVSTLKIQRTQQEDSAVYLCASSPWTSGGGDTQYFGPGTRLTVL.

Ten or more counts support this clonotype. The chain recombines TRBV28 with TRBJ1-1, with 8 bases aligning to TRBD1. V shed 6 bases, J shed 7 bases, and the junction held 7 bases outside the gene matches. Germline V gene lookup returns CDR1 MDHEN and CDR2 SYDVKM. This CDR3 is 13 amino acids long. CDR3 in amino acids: CASSLDRDDEAFF. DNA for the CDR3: TGTGCCAGCAGCCTGGACAGGGATGATGAAGCTTTCTTT.

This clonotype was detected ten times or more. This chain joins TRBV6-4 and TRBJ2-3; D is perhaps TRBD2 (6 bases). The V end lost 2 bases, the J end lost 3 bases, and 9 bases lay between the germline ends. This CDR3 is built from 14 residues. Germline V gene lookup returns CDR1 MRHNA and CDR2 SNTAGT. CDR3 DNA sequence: TGTGCCAGCAGTGACGTGGCGGGGACAGATACGCAGTATTTT. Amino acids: CASSDVAGTDTQYF.

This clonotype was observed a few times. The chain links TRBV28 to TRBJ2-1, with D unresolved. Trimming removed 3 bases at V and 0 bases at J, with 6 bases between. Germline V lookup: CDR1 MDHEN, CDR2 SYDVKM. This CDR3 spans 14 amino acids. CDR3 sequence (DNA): TGTGCCAGCAGTTTCGAGAGCTCCTACAATGAGCAGTTCTTC. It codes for CASSFESSYNEQFF.

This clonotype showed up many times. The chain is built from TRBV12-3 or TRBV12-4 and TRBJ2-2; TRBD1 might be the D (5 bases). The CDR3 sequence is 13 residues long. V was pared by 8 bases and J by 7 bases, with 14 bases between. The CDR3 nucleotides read TGTGCCAGCGTTGGGGTTCAGGGCGGGGAGCTGTTTTTT. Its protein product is CASVGVQGGELFF.

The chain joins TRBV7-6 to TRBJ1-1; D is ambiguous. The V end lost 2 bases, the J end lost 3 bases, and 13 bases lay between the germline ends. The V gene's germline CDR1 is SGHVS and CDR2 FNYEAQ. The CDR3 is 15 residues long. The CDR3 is CASSLSIDGYTEAFF. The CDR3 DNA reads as TGTGCCAGCAGCTTAAGTATCGACGGTTACACTGAAGCTTTCTTT.

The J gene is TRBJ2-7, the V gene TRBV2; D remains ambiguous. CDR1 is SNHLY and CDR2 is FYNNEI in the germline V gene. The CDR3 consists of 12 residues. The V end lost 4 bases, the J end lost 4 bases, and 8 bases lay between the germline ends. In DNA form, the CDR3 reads TGTGCCAGCAGTGGGAGAGGATACGAGCAGTACGTC. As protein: CASSGRGYEQYV.

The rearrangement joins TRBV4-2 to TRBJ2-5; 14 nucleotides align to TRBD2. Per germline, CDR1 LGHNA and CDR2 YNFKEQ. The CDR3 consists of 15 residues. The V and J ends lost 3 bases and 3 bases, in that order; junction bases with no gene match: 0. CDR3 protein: CASSQGLAGEETQYF. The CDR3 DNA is TGTGCCAGCAGCCAGGGACTAGCGGGGGAAGAGACCCAGTACTTC.

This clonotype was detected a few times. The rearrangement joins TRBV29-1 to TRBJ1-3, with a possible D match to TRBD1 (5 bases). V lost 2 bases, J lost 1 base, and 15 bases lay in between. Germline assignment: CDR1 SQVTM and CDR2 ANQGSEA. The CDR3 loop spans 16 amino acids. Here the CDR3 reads CSVERTPEGSGNTIYF. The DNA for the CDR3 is TGCAGCGTTGAAAGGACACCCGAGGGGTCTGGAAACACCATATATTTT.

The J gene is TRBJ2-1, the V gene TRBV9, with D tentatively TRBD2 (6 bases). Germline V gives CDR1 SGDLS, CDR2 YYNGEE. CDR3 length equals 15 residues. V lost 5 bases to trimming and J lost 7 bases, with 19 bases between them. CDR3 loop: CASSEVAGTRNEQFF. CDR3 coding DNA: TGTGCCAGCAGTGAAGTGGCAGGGACTCGTAATGAGCAGTTCTTC.

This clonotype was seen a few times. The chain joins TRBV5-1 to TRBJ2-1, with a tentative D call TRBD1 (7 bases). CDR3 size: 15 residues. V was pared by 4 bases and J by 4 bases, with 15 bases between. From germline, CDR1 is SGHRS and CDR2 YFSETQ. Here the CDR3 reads CASSPGGTLYNEQFF. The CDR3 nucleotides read TGCGCCAGCAGCCCAGGGGGGACCCTATACAATGAGCAGTTCTTC. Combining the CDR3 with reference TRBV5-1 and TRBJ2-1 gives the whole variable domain KAGVTQTPRYLIKTRGQQVTLSCSPISGHRSVSWYQQTPGQGLQFLFEYFSETQRNKGNFPGRFSGRQFSNSRSEMNVSTLELGDSALYLCASSPGGTLYNEQFFGPGTRLTVL.

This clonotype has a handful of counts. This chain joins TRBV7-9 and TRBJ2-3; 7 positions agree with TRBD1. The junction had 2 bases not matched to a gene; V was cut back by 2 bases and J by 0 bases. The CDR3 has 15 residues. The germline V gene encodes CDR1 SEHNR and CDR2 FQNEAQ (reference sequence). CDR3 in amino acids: CASSLPGQSTDTQYF. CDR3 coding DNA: TGTGCCAGCAGCTTACCGGGACAGAGCACAGATACGCAGTATTTT.

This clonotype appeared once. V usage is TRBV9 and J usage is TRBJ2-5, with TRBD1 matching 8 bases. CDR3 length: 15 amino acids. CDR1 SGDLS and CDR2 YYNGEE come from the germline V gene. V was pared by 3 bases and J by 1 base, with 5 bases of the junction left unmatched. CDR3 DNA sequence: TGTGCCAGCAGCGCATCGACAGGGGCCCAAGAGACCCAGTACTTC. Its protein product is CASSASTGAQETQYF.

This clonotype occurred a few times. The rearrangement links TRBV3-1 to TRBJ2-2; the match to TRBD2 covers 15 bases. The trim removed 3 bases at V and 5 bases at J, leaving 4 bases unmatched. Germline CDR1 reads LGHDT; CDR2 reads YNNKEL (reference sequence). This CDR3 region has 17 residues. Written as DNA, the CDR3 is TGTGCCAGCAGCCAGGGACTAGCGGGGGGATGGACCGGGGAGCTGTTTTTT. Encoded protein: CASSQGLAGGWTGELFF.